One and the same sample provided the 30 T cell receptor beta chains below, sequenced in a study of PD-1 blockade in classical Hodgkin lymphoma. Assay: immunoSEQ multiplex PCR; the TCRdb copy retains only in-frame clones and omits some. Among around 13,000 clones listed, around 90% were seen once. Every patient relapsed after autologous stem cell transplantation, and brentuximab vedotin exposure varied. CD4+ T cells were purified from thawed PBMCs by magnetic negative selection. The starting material was CD4+ T cells from blood, obtained at baseline. Source of these receptors: a human donor with classical Hodgkin lymphoma.

This rearrangement joins TRBV11-2 to TRBJ2-1; TRBD1 matches 9 bases. The trim removed 6 bases at V and 8 bases at J, leaving 17 bases unmatched. Germline lookup yields CDR1 SGHAT and CDR2 FQNNGV. There are 17 residues in the CDR3. In DNA, the CDR3 is TGTGCCAGCAGGGTGGCCCTGCGGGGGACAGGGTTCCATGAGCAGTTCTTC. Its protein is CASRVALRGTGFHEQFF.

The V and J genes are TRBV5-6 and TRBJ2-7; D unclear. Trimming removed 2 bases at V and 4 bases at J, with 22 bases between. This CDR3 has 17 residues. Germline values: CDR1 SGHDT, CDR2 YYEEEE. CDR3 amino acids: CASSFRPVPQMGYEQYF. CDR3 sequence (DNA): TGTGCCAGCAGCTTTCGCCCCGTCCCGCAAATGGGTTACGAGCAGTACTTC.

J is TRBJ2-7 and V is TRBV10-2, with 11 bases lining up with TRBD2. The CDR3 extends over 16 amino acids. Trimming at V came to 3 bases and at J to 5 bases, leaving 9 bases not matched to a gene. The germline CDR1 and CDR2 sequences are WSHSY and SAAADI. The CDR3 protein is CASSDVAGGPGNEQYF. CDR3 DNA sequence: TGCGCCAGCAGTGACGTAGCGGGAGGGCCGGGGAACGAGCAGTACTTC.

CDR3 in DNA: TGCGCCAGCAGCGTGCTTACAGGCAACACCGGGGAGCTGTTTTTT. Protein sequence: CASSVLTGNTGELFF. The rearrangement joins TRBV5-1 to TRBJ2-2; D is perhaps TRBD1 (5 bases). The V gene's germline CDR1 is SGHRS and CDR2 YFSETQ. The ends were cut back, 4 bases at V and 2 bases at J, with 12 bases in the middle. The CDR3 is 15 residues long. Based on the CDR3 plus reference TRBV5-1 and TRBJ2-2, the full variable domain is KAGVTQTPRYLIKTRGQQVTLSCSPISGHRSVSWYQQTPGQGLQFLFEYFSETQRNKGNFPGRFSGRQFSNSRSEMNVSTLELGDSALYLCASSVLTGNTGELFFGEGSRLTVL.

The V gene is TRBV18, the J gene TRBJ2-6, with 11 positions matching TRBD1. V was pared by 1 base and J by 0 bases, with 8 bases of the junction left unmatched. This CDR3 is built from 20 residues. Germline V gene sequence: CDR1 KGHSH, CDR2 LQKENI. The CDR3 DNA sequence: TGTGCCAGCTCACCACGGACAGGGGGCCCCCTTCACTCTGGGGCCAACGTCCTGACTTTC. Translating gives CASSPRTGGPLHSGANVLTF.

In this sample, this clone turned up once. The chain employs TRBV28 and TRBJ2-1; 8 bases fit TRBD2. Germline V gene sequence: CDR1 MDHEN, CDR2 SYDVKM. This CDR3 spans 16 amino acids. Trimming removed 5 bases from V and 3 bases from J; junction bases left unmatched: 9. The CDR3 sequence: CASSPGGEKSYNEQFF. The CDR3 bases are TGTGCCAGCAGTCCCGGGGGGGAGAAAAGCTACAATGAGCAGTTCTTC. Supplemented by reference TRBV28 and TRBJ2-1, the full variable domain reads DVKVTQSSRYLVKRTGEKVFLECVQDMDHENMFWYRQDPGLGLRLIYFSYDVKMKEKGDIPEGYSVSREKKERFSLILESASTNQTSMYLCASSPGGEKSYNEQFFGPGTRLTVL.

This clone has just a few counts. This chain links TRBV5-6 with TRBJ2-2; D is perhaps TRBD2 (6 bases). Trimming left V 4 bases short and J 7 bases short, with 11 bases between. The CDR3 has 13 residues. CDR1 and CDR2 from the germline V gene are SGHDT and YYEEEE. The CDR3 sequence: CASSIGGFGELFF. DNA for the CDR3: TGTGCCAGCAGCATTGGAGGGTTCGGGGAGCTGTTTTTT.

This chain uses TRBV7-3 with TRBJ2-5; 14 nucleotides match TRBD2. CDR3 length equals 16 residues. J was trimmed by 4 bases and V by 2 bases; bases with no gene match: 3. Germline V gene lookup returns CDR1 SGHTA and CDR2 FQGTGA. CDR3 bases: TGTGCCAGCAGCTTAGTGGGACTAGCGGGAGTAGAGACCCAGTACTTC. This gives the protein CASSLVGLAGVETQYF.

In DNA, the CDR3 is TGTGCCAGCAGTACCACCTCGGGCCGCGGCGGGAATGAGCAGTTCTTC. It encodes CASSTTSGRGGNEQFF. The V and J genes are TRBV28 and TRBJ2-1; the D gene is possibly TRBD2 (5 bases). V lost 5 bases and J 7 bases, leaving 21 bases between the germline ends. Per germline, CDR1 MDHEN and CDR2 SYDVKM. The CDR3 sequence is 16 residues long.

This chain connects TRBV30 to TRBJ2-7; D may be TRBD1 (6 bases). The germline V gene encodes CDR1 GTSNPN and CDR2 SVGIG (reference sequence). The CDR3 has 14 amino acids. Trimming took 0 bases from V and 7 from J, leaving 16 bases between them. In DNA form, the CDR3 reads TGTGCCTGGAGTGTAGGGGCAGGGGTAGGGGAGCAGTACTTC. This translates into CAWSVGAGVGEQYF. Complete variable domain (other parts from reference TRBV30 and TRBJ2-7): SQTIHQWPATLVQPVGSPLSLECTVEGTSNPNLYWYRQAAGRGLQLLFYSVGIGQISSEVPQNLSASRPQDRQFILSSKKLLLSDSGFYLCAWSVGAGVGEQYFGPGTRLTVT.

The chain has TRBV15 and TRBJ1-2, with TRBD1 identical over 8 bases. J was trimmed by 7 bases and V by 0 bases; bases with no gene match: 4. The CDR3 loop spans 14 amino acids. CDR1 LNHNV and CDR2 YYDKDF come from the germline V gene (reference sequence). CDR3 in DNA: TGTGCCACCAGCAGAGATAAACAGGGGGGTGGCTACACCTTC. This encodes CATSRDKQGGGYTF. The entire variable domain, with the rest obtained from reference TRBV15 and TRBJ1-2, is as follows: DAMVIQNPRYQVTQFGKPVTLSCSQTLNHNVMYWYQQKSSQAPKLLFHYYDKDFNNEADTPDNFQSRRPNTSFCFLDIRSPGLGDTAMYLCATSRDKQGGGYTFGSGTRLTVV.

V is TRBV5-1 and J is TRBJ2-1; maybe TRBD1 (6 bases). The CDR3 loop spans 14 amino acids. V shed 7 bases and J shed 0 bases, with 11 bases lying between them. Germline V gene lookup returns CDR1 SGHRS and CDR2 YFSETQ. The CDR3 bases are TGCGCCAGCCGAACAGGGAGCTCCTACAATGAGCAGTTCTTC. Amino acids: CASRTGSSYNEQFF.

The chain is built from TRBV13 and TRBJ2-6, with D unresolved. V lost 8 bases and J 1 base, leaving 9 bases between the germline ends. Germline V gene sequence: CDR1 PRHDT, CDR2 FYEKMQ (reference sequence). The CDR3 spans 14 residues. In DNA, the CDR3 is TGTGCCAGCGGGATCAGGTCTGGGGCCAACGTCCTGACTTTC. Translating it yields CASGIRSGANVLTF. The full variable domain, rest sourced from reference TRBV13 and TRBJ2-6, is AAGVIQSPRHLIKEKRETATLKCYPIPRHDTVYWYQQGPGQDPQFLISFYEKMQSDKGSIPDRFSAQQFSDYHSELNMSSLELGDSALYFCASGIRSGANVLTFGAGSRLTVL.

The chain uses TRBV7-2 and TRBJ1-1; no reliable D call. The CDR3 runs 13 residues. Germline loops: CDR1 SGHTA, CDR2 FQGNSA. V lost 3 bases and J 4 bases, leaving 9 bases between the germline ends. In DNA, the CDR3 is TGTGCCAGCAGCTTGAAGGGTAGCACTGAAGCTTTCTTT. Translation: CASSLKGSTEAFF.

This rearrangement joins TRBV28 to TRBJ2-1; TRBD2 agrees at 7 bases. CDR1 and CDR2 (germline): MDHEN, SYDVKM. J gave up 5 bases and V 7 bases, and 8 bases lay outside the gene matches. This CDR3 comprises 14 residues. In DNA, the CDR3 is TGTGCCAGCATTCCGGCGGGAGTGAACAATGAGCAGTTCTTC. This gives the protein CASIPAGVNNEQFF. Filled out from reference TRBV28 and TRBJ2-1, the complete variable domain reads DVKVTQSSRYLVKRTGEKVFLECVQDMDHENMFWYRQDPGLGLRLIYFSYDVKMKEKGDIPEGYSVSREKKERFSLILESASTNQTSMYLCASIPAGVNNEQFFGPGTRLTVL.

The V and J genes are TRBV27 and TRBJ1-1, with a weak D call TRBD1 (6 bases). The CDR3 has 15 amino acids. Germline CDR1 reads MNHEY; CDR2 reads SMNVEV (reference sequence). The germline V and J ends were trimmed by 7 bases and 3 bases, with 18 bases remaining between them. The DNA for the CDR3 is TGTGCCAGCAAAACATACAGGGTTTCTGACACTGAAGCTTTCTTT. Amino acids: CASKTYRVSDTEAFF.

This clone was observed a few times. The gene calls are TRBV7-3 and TRBJ2-7, with D perhaps matching TRBD1 or TRBD2 (6 bases each). CDR3 length: 15 amino acids. Trimming stripped 0 bases from V and 0 bases from J, with 9 bases between. Germline CDR1 SGHTA, CDR2 FQGTGA. CDR3 in DNA: TGTGCCAGCAGCTTAACGGGGGGCAGCTCCTACGAGCAGTACTTC. Amino acid sequence: CASSLTGGSSYEQYF.

The chain is built from TRBV2 and TRBJ1-5; the match to TRBD1 covers 8 bases. Unmatched junction bases numbered 4, after V lost 6 bases and J lost 0 bases. Germline CDR1 reads SNHLY; CDR2 reads FYNNEI. CDR3 length: 15 amino acids. The CDR3 DNA reads as TGTGCCAGCAGACAGGACAGGGTTAGCAATCAGCCCCAGCATTTT. Translated: CASRQDRVSNQPQHF.

The count of this clone is one. The chain uses TRBV28 and TRBJ1-1, with 10 bases aligning to TRBD1. Germline CDR1 and CDR2: MDHEN and SYDVKM. The CDR3 is 13 amino acids. V gave up 7 bases and J gave up 7 bases; unmatched junction bases: 6. Here the CDR3 DNA reads TGTGCCAGCATAAGGACAGGGGGGTTTGAAGCTTTCTTT. This encodes CASIRTGGFEAFF.

V usage is TRBV29-1 and J usage is TRBJ1-1, with TRBD1 matching over 7 bases. In germline, CDR1 is SQVTM, CDR2 ANQGSEA. The CDR3 extends over 14 amino acids. V was pared by 4 bases and J by 2 bases, with 7 bases of the junction left unmatched. The chain's CDR3 is CSVGDRDLNTEAFF. CDR3 coding DNA: TGCAGCGTTGGGGACAGAGACCTAAACACTGAAGCTTTCTTT.

V gene TRBV18 combines with J gene TRBJ2-6, with 9 positions matching TRBD1. Germline CDR1 and CDR2: KGHSH and LQKENI. The V segment lost 0 bases and the J segment 2 bases; nucleotides outside the gene matches: 5. The CDR3 spans 18 residues. The CDR3 region is CASSPPSGTGTGANVLTF. The CDR3 DNA sequence: TGTGCCAGCTCACCACCGTCCGGGACAGGGACTGGGGCCAACGTCCTGACTTTC.

The chain carries TRBV7-6 and TRBJ2-3, with 7 bases matching TRBD2. Germline-derived CDR1 and CDR2 are SGHVS and FNYEAQ. V shed 1 base and J 2 bases; nucleotides not matched to a gene: 9. The length of the CDR3 is 17 residues. Written as DNA, the CDR3 is TGTGCCAGCAGCTTAGGTTTTAACCGGGACTACACAGATACGCAGTATTTT. This codes for CASSLGFNRDYTDTQYF.

V is TRBV11-1 and J is TRBJ2-1, with TRBD2 identical over 11 bases. V lost 2 bases and J lost 2; bases outside the gene matches: 8. The CDR3 has 18 residues. Germline V gene data show CDR1 as SGHAT and CDR2 as FQDESV (reference sequence). The CDR3 DNA reads TGTGCCAGCAGCTTAAACGTGCTAGCGGGGGGTCCCTACAATGAGCAGTTCTTC. As protein: CASSLNVLAGGPYNEQFF.

This clone was seen once. The J gene is TRBJ2-1, the V gene TRBV7-7; weak D call: TRBD2 (5 bases). The V end lost 1 base, the J end lost 7 bases, and 17 bases lay between the germline ends. The CDR3 totals 16 residues. Germline loops: CDR1 SSHAT, CDR2 FNYEAQ (reference sequence). The CDR3 here is CASSLGREGAPNEQFF. The CDR3 nucleotides read TGTGCCAGCAGCTTAGGGAGAGAGGGCGCGCCGAATGAGCAGTTCTTC.

The V call is TRBV19, the J call TRBJ2-2; D might be TRBD2 (6 bases). The CDR3 is 15 residues long. V lost 4 bases and J 1 base, leaving 10 bases between the germline ends. Germline V lookup: CDR1 LNHDA, CDR2 SQIVND (reference sequence). The CDR3 coding sequence is TGTGCCAGTAGTAGGGCGGGAAAGAACACCGGGGAGCTGTTTTTT. Amino acids: CASSRAGKNTGELFF.

The chain combines TRBV6-1 with TRBJ2-7; D is perhaps TRBD2 (5 bases). V gave up 2 bases and J gave up 6 bases, with 11 bases separating them. The germline V gene has CDR1 MNHNS and CDR2 SASEGT. The CDR3 sequence is 13 residues long. CDR3 sequence reads: CASSELSSAEQYF. The CDR3 DNA follows: TGTGCCAGCAGTGAACTGAGTAGCGCCGAGCAGTACTTC.

The chain combines TRBV23-1 with TRBJ1-5; no reliable D call. TRBV23-1 is treated as an ORF (open reading frame) with a function not yet certain. CDR3 length: 12 residues. V lost 6 bases and J lost 4, with 7 bases in between. CDR3 amino acids: CASREGNQPQHF. For the CDR3, the DNA is TGCGCCAGCAGGGAGGGAAATCAGCCCCAGCATTTT.

This chain joins TRBV14 and TRBJ1-1; D may be TRBD1 (5 bases). V lost 1 base to trimming and J lost 10 bases, with 13 bases between them. The CDR3 sequence is 13 residues long. CDR1 is SGHDN and CDR2 is FVKESK in the germline V gene. For the CDR3, the DNA is TGTGCCAGCAGCCAAGGACGGAGCGGGGCAGCTTTCTTT. This sequence encodes CASSQGRSGAAFF.

This chain connects TRBV29-1 to TRBJ2-3; D tentatively fits TRBD1 or TRBD2 (6 bases each). Per germline, CDR1 SQVTM and CDR2 ANQGSEA. The CDR3 contains 14 residues. V lost 4 bases and J 4 bases, leaving 15 bases between the germline ends. CDR3 loop: CSVVPGAWADTQYF. The DNA for the CDR3 is TGCAGCGTTGTTCCGGGGGCCTGGGCAGATACGCAGTATTTT.

The chain recombines TRBV28 with TRBJ2-5; D assignment may be TRBD1 or TRBD2 (6 bases each). The CDR3 is 14 amino acids. The germline V gene has CDR1 MDHEN and CDR2 SYDVKM. Trimming removed 7 bases from V and 0 bases from J, with 12 bases in between. The CDR3 spells CASNEGGYQETQYF. The CDR3 DNA reads as TGTGCCAGCAACGAGGGGGGCTACCAAGAGACCCAGTACTTC.